This TCR beta chain was sequenced for a study of T cells in Graves' hyperthyroidism and ophthalmopathy. What was amplified from RNA transcripts were TCR beta CDR3 regions. An initial round of RT-PCR targeting the TCR CDR3 relied on the HTBI primer set. TCRdb reanalysed the multiplex PCR reads using MiXCR and keeps one entry per CDR3 protein. The sample records 480,000 or so distinct CDR3 sequences, 40% to 55% being singletons. Diagnosing involved the use of clinical symptoms, serum thyroxine and TRAb, thyroid ultrasound and orbital computed tomography. Germline V gene sequence: CDR1 SGHRS, CDR2 YFSETQ. This CDR3 comprises 12 residues. Unmatched junction bases numbered 9, after V lost 4 bases and J lost 12 bases. Study results and caveats: In the blood, most expanded thyroid clonotypes above 0.001 appeared as well.

Points on this clonotype: Its antigen is currently unknown.

This TCR was sampled from an adult woman with Graves' disease, either hyperthyroidism or ophthalmopathy (not recorded which). The rearrangement uses TRBV5-1 and TRBJ1-1, with 7 bases lining up with TRBD1. Specimen: peripheral blood or thyroid tissue (not recorded which). CDR3 nucleotides: TGCGCCAGCAGCATCCGACAGGGACGTACTTTCTTT. Translation gives CASSIRQGRTFF.